The clone carrying this T cell receptor beta chain was detected many times. Its antigen is undetermined. These data come from a study of regulatory T cells in long-lasting Graves disease. General observations from the study: Among samples with persistent disease, TRBV28, TRBJ1-2 and TRBJ2-5 were favored.

Described time point: newly diagnosed GD, antithyroid drugs for less than 3 months. Researchers made the TCR library from RNA that was extracted from PBMCs. Arm-PCR with iRepertoire HTBI primers amplified the CDR3 regions for these TCR beta libraries. MiXCR, run by TCRdb on the multiplex PCR reads, gives a single entry per CDR3 protein. The sample has about 430,000 distinct CDR3 sequences, about 15% seen once. With 4 bases removed from V and 5 bases from J, the gap between germline ends came to 14 bases. The length of the CDR3 is 14 residues. From germline, CDR1 is LNHDA and CDR2 SQIVND (reference sequence). This same sample was also part of a study on T cells in Graves' hyperthyroidism and ophthalmopathy. From that second work: Initially, a first-round RT-PCR of the TCR CDR3 employed the HTBI primer set. Blood also showed most of the thyroid clonotypes that were expanded above 0.001.

The source is a woman between 40 and 50 years old with Graves disease. The chain couples TRBV19 to TRBJ2-5; D might be TRBD1 or TRBD2, each matching 5 bases. The sequenced sample was peripheral blood mononuclear cells (PBMCs), obtained at new diagnosis, from a patient treated with antithyroid drugs. CDR3 protein: CASSTGRVGETQYF. The CDR3 nucleotides read TGTGCCAGTAGTACGGGACGGGTTGGGGAGACCCAGTACTTC.